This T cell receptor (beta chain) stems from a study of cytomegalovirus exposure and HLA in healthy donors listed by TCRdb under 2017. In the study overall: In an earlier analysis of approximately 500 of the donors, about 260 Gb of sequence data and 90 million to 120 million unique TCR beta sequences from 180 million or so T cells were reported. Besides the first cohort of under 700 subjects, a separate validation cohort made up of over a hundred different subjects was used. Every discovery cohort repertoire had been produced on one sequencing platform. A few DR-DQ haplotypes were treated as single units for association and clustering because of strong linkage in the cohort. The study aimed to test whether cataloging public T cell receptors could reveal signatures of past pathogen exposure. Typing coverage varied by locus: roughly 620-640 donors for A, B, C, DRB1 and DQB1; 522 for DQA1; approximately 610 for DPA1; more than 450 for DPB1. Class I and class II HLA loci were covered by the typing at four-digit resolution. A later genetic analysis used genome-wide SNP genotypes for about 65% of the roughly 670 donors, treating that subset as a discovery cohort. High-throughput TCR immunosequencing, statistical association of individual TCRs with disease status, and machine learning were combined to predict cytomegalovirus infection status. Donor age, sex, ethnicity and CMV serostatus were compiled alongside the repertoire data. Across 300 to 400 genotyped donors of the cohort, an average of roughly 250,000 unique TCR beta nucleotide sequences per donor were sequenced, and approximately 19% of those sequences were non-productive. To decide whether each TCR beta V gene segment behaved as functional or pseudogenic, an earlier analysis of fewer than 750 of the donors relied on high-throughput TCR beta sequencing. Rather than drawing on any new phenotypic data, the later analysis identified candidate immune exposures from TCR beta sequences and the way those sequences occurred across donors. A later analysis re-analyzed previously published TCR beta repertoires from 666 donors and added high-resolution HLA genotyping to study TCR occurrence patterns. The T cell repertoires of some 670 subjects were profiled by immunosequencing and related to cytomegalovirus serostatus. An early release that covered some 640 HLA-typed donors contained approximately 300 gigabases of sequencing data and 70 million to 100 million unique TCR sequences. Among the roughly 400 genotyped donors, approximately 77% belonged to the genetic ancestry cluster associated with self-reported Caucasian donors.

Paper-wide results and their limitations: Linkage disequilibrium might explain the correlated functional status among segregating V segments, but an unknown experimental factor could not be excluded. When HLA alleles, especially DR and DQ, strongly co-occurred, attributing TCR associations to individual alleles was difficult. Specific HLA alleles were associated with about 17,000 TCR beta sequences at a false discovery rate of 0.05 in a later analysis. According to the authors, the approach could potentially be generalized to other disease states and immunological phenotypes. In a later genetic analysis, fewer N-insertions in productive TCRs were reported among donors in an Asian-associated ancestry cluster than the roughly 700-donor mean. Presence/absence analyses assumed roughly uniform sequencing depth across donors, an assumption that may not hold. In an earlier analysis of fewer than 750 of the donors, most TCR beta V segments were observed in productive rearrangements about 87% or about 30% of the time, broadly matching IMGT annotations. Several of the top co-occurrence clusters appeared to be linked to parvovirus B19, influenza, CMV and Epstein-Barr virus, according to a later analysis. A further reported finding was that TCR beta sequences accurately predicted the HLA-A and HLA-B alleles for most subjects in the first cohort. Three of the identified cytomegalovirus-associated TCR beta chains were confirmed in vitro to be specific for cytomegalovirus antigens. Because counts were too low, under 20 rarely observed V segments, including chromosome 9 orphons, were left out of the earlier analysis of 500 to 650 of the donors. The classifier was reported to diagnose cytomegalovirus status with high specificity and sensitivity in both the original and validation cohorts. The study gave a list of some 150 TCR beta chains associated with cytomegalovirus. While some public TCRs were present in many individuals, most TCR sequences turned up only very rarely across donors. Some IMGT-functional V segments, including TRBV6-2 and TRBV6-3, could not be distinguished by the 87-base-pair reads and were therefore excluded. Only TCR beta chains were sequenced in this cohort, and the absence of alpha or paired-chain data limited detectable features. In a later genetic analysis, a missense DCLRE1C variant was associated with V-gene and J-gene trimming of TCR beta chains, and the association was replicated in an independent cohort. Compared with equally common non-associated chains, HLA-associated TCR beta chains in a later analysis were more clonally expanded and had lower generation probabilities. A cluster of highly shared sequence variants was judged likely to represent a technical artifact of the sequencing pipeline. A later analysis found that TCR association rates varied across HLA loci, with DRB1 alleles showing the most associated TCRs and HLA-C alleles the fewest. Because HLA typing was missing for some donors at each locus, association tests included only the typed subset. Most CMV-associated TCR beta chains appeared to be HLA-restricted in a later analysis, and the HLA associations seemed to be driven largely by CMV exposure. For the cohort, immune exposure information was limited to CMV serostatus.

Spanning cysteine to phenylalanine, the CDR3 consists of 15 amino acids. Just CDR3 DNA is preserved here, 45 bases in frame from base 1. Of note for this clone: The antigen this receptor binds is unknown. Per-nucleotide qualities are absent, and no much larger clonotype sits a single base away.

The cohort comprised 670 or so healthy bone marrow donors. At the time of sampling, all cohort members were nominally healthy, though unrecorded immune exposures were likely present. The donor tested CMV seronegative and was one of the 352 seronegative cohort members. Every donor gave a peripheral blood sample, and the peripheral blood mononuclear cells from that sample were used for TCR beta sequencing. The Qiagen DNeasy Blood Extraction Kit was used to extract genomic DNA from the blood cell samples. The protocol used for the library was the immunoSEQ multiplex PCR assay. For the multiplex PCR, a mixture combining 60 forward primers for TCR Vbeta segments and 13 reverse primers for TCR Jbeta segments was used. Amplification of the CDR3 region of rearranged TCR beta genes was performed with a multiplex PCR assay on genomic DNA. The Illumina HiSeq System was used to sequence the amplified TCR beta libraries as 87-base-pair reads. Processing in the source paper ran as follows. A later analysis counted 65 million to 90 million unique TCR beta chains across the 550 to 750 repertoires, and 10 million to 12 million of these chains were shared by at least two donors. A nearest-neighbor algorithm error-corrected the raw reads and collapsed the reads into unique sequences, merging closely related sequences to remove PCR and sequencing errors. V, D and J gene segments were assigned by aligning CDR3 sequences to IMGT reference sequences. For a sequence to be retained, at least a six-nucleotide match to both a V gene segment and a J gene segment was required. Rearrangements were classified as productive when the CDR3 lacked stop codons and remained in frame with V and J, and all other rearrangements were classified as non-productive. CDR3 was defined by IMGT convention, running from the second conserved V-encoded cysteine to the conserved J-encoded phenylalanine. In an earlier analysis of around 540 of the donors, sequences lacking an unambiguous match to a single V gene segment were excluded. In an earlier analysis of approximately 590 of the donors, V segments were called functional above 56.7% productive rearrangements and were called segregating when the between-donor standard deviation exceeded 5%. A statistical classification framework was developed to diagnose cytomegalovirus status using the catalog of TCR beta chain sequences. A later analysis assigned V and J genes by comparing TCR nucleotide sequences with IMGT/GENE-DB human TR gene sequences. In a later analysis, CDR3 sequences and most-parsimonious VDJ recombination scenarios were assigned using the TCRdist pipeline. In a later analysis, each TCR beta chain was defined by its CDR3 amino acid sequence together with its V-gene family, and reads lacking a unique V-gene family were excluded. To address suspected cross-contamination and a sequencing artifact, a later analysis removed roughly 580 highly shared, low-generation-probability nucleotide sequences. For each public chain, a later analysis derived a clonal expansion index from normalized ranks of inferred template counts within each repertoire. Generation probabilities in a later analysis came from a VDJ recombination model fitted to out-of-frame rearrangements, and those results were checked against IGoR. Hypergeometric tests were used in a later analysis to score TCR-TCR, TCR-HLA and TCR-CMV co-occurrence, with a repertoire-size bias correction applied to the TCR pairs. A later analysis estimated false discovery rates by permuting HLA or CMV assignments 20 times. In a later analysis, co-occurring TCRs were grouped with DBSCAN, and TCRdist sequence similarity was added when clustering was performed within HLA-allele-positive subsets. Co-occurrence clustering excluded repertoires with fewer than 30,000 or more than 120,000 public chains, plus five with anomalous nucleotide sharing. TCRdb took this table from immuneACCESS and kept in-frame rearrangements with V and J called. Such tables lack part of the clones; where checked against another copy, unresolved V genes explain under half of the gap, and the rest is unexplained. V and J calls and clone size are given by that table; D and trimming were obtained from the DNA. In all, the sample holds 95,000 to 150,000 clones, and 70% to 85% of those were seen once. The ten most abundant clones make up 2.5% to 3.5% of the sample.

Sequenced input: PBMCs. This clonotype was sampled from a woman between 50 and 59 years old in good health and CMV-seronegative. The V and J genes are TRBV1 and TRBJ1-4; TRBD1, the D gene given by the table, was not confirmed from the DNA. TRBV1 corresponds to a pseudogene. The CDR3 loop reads CTSSQRHRVNEKLFF. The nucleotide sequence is TGCACCAGCAGCCAAAGACACAGGGTTAATGAAAAACTGTTTTTT.